A single sample gave rise to the 30 T cell receptor beta chains below, sequenced in a study of cytomegalovirus exposure and HLA in healthy donors (dated by TCRdb to 2016 to 2017). Library preparation was by the immunoSEQ multiplex PCR assay. For the multiplex PCR, a mixture combining 60 forward primers for TCR Vbeta segments and 13 reverse primers for TCR Jbeta segments was used. Here the immuneACCESS table is served through TCRdb, limited to in-frame sequences with V and J called. Missing clones are a known gap in these copies; in checked studies unresolved V genes cover under half, and the rest lacks a known reason. The sample yields about 130,000 clones; around 67% were counted once. Of the sample, 4.3% falls within the top ten clones. The sample comprised PBMCs. These receptors originate from a man between 18 and 29 years old in good health and CMV-seropositive.

The V call is TRBV10-3, the J call TRBJ2-2; 8 bases map to TRBD1. Trimming at V came to 3 bases and at J to 1 base, leaving 4 bases not matched to a gene. Germline CDR1 and CDR2: ENHRY and SYGVKD. The CDR3 has 16 amino acids. CDR3 in amino acids: CAISDLGTGNTGELFF. The CDR3 bases are TGTGCCATCAGTGACCTCGGGACAGGGAACACCGGGGAGCTGTTTTTT.

V gene TRBV28 combines with J gene TRBJ1-5, with TRBD1 as a possible D gene (5 bases). This CDR3 comprises 15 residues. The ends were cut back, 6 bases at V and 1 base at J, with 13 bases in the middle. Looked up from germline, CDR1 is MDHEN and CDR2 is SYDVKM. CDR3 sequence reads: CASRPGTASNQPQHF. CDR3 in DNA: TGTGCCAGCAGACCCGGGACTGCAAGCAATCAGCCCCAGCATTTT.

The chain combines TRBV7-8 with TRBJ2-7; 8 bases are a match to TRBD2. Germline-derived CDR1 and CDR2 are SGHVS and FQNEAQ. The CDR3 consists of 15 residues. J was trimmed by 2 bases and V by 4 bases; bases with no gene match: 7. The DNA of the CDR3 is TGTGCCAGCAGCTCTTTAGCGGGAAGAACCTACGAGCAGTACTTC. Translation: CASSSLAGRTYEQYF.

This clone has a single count. Relative to the germline gene, one junction end is altered; a read error may explain this. The chain couples TRBV7-9 to TRBJ2-5; D is ambiguous. The germline CDR1 and CDR2 sequences are SEHNR and FQNEAQ (reference sequence). CDR3 size: 12 residues. CDR3 sequence reads: CSSSLPRETQYF. CDR3 nucleotide sequence: TGTTCCAGCAGCTTACCCAGGGAGACCCAGTACTTC.

The rearrangement joins TRBV7-6 to TRBJ2-3, with 10 bases aligning to TRBD1. Germline CDR1 SGHVS, CDR2 FNYEAQ. Trimming took 5 bases from V and 3 from J; bases not matched to a gene: 5. CDR3 length: 15 amino acids. CDR3: CASSTGTGATDTQYF. The CDR3 coding sequence is TGTGCCAGCAGCACGGGGACAGGGGCAACAGATACGCAGTATTTT.

The chain is built from TRBV6-1 and TRBJ1-1, with 8 nucleotides matching TRBD1. Germline-derived CDR1 and CDR2 are MNHNS and SASEGT. After removal of 7 bases from V and 1 base from J, the junction contained 5 bases not matched to a gene. The CDR3 sequence is 14 residues long. CDR3 nucleotides: TGTGCCAGCATTCCGACAGGGGCGAACACTGAAGCTTTCTTT. Residues: CASIPTGANTEAFF.

The chain employs TRBV19 and TRBJ1-2; TRBD1 aligns across 7 bases. The length of the CDR3 is 13 residues. J lost 4 bases, V lost 4 bases, and 3 bases had no gene match. The germline gives CDR1 LNHDA, CDR2 SQIVND (reference sequence). In nucleotides, the CDR3 is TGTGCCAGTAGTAGACGGGACAGCTATGGCTACACCTTC. Amino acids: CASSRRDSYGYTF.

This clone was picked up a small number of times. The J gene is TRBJ2-3, the V gene TRBV7-8; TRBD2 matches at 8 bases. The CDR3 is 15 residues long. Germline V gives CDR1 SGHVS, CDR2 FQNEAQ. Losses at the gene ends were 5 bases for V and 6 bases for J; bases not matched to a gene: 10. In DNA, the CDR3 is TGTGCCAGCAGCCCGCCGGGACTAGTCGTGGATACGCAGTATTTT. It encodes CASSPPGLVVDTQYF.

This sequence joins TRBV28 and TRBJ1-4, with a tentative D call TRBD1 (5 bases). The CDR3 contains 16 residues. CDR1 is MDHEN, CDR2 SYDVKM, per germline. The V end was cut by 6 bases, the J end by 0 bases, with 14 bases between. CDR3: CASSLRTGATNEKLFF. CDR3 sequence (DNA): TGTGCCAGCAGCTTAAGAACAGGCGCAACTAATGAAAAACTGTTTTTT. Full variable domain (outside the CDR3, taken from reference TRBV28 and TRBJ1-4): DVKVTQSSRYLVKRTGEKVFLECVQDMDHENMFWYRQDPGLGLRLIYFSYDVKMKEKGDIPEGYSVSREKKERFSLILESASTNQTSMYLCASSLRTGATNEKLFFGSGTQLSVL.

The J gene is TRBJ1-1, the V gene TRBV7-9; TRBD1 is a possible D gene (6 bases). V lost 3 bases, J lost 1 base, and 6 bases lay in between. Looked up from germline, CDR1 is SEHNR and CDR2 is FQNEAQ (reference sequence). This CDR3 is built from 13 residues. The CDR3 DNA sequence: TGTGCCAGCAGCTTGGACAGGAACACTGAAGCTTTCTTT. This encodes CASSLDRNTEAFF.

V gene TRBV25-1 combines with J gene TRBJ1-1, with 7 bases identical to TRBD1. The V segment lost 8 bases and the J segment 1 base; nucleotides outside the gene matches: 4. Germline-derived CDR1 and CDR2 are MGHDK and SYGVNS. CDR3 size: 13 residues. The CDR3 DNA sequence: TGTGCCAGCCGAGGACAGGAGAACACTGAAGCTTTCTTT. It yields the protein CASRGQENTEAFF.

The V and J genes are TRBV7-9 and TRBJ2-7, with TRBD2 matching over 11 bases. Germline lookup yields CDR1 SEHNR and CDR2 FQNEAQ (reference sequence). This CDR3 has 15 amino acids. The V segment lost 4 bases and the J segment 3 bases; nucleotides outside the gene matches: 5. The CDR3 sequence is CASSSGLAGYYEQYF. The CDR3 coding sequence is TGTGCCAGCAGCTCAGGACTAGCGGGTTACTACGAGCAGTACTTC.

This clone was counted a single time. V usage is TRBV5-6 and J usage is TRBJ1-2; weak D call: TRBD1 (6 bases). The CDR3 runs to 14 residues. CDR1 is SGHDT and CDR2 is YYEEEE in the germline V gene. The V gene lost 1 base and the J gene lost 4 bases, with 11 bases spanning the gap. CDR3 DNA sequence: TGTGCCAGCAGCTTGATAGGACAGTCCTATGGCTACACCTTC. This encodes CASSLIGQSYGYTF.

The genes are TRBV30 and TRBJ2-1, with 8 nucleotides matching TRBD1. The germline V gene encodes CDR1 GTSNPN and CDR2 SVGIG (reference sequence). The CDR3 totals 15 residues. V gave up 2 bases and J gave up 7 bases; unmatched junction bases: 10. CDR3 loop: CAWSQGQARGNEQFF. For the CDR3, the DNA is TGTGCCTGGAGTCAGGGACAGGCCCGGGGGAATGAGCAGTTCTTC.

The chain uses TRBV5-1 and TRBJ2-5; D is perhaps TRBD2 (7 bases). The CDR3 sequence is 13 residues long. Trimming removed 2 bases from V and 5 bases from J, with 10 bases in between. Germline CDR1 reads SGHRS; CDR2 reads YFSETQ. The CDR3 DNA reads as TGCGCCAGCAGCTTTAAGGGGGGGGAGACCCAGTACTTC. This sequence encodes CASSFKGGETQYF.

As to this clone: Other DNA sequences within the sample encode an identical CDR3. The CDR3 DNA follows: TGTGCCAGCTCACCAGGGGGGAGCAATCAGCCCCAGCATTTT. Its protein is CASSPGGSNQPQHF. The gene calls are TRBV18 and TRBJ1-5, with D maybe TRBD1 (5 bases). Between the trimmed V and J ends, which lost 2 bases and 1 base, there was a span of 6 bases. CDR3 size: 14 residues. Germline V gene data show CDR1 as KGHSH and CDR2 as LQKENI.

The V gene is TRBV7-2, the J gene TRBJ1-2; weak D call: TRBD1 (5 bases). Germline V gene sequence: CDR1 SGHTA, CDR2 FQGNSA. V lost 7 bases and J lost 1, with 16 bases in between. This CDR3 is built from 15 residues. CDR3 DNA: TGTGCCAGCACCTACCTTGACAGTCTTAACTATGGCTACACCTTC. It encodes CASTYLDSLNYGYTF.

CDR3 protein: CAWSEGDPTEAFF. CDR3 in DNA: TGTGCCTGGAGTGAGGGGGATCCTACTGAAGCTTTCTTT. The gene calls are TRBV30 and TRBJ1-1, with a possible D match to TRBD1 (6 bases). Trimming removed 1 base at V and 5 bases at J, with 11 bases between. There are 13 residues in the CDR3. Germline V CDR1 and CDR2: GTSNPN, SVGIG (reference sequence).

The chain joins TRBV6-1 to TRBJ1-5; D uncertain. Per germline, CDR1 MNHNS and CDR2 SASEGT. CDR3 size: 16 residues. V lost 3 bases and J lost 3, with 15 bases in between. The CDR3 spells CASSDLLGGINQPQHF. The CDR3 DNA is TGTGCCAGCAGTGATCTACTTGGCGGGATCAATCAGCCCCAGCATTTT.

V usage is TRBV6-1 and J usage is TRBJ2-2; a possible D gene is TRBD2 (5 bases). The V gene's germline CDR1 is MNHNS and CDR2 SASEGT. V was trimmed by 11 bases and J by 6 bases, leaving 13 bases between them. The CDR3 sequence is 12 residues long. The CDR3 DNA sequence: TGTGCCGCCACGAGGGTCCCCGGGGAGCTGTTTTTT. It encodes CAATRVPGELFF.

The CDR3: CASSQDSHEQYF. CDR3 in DNA: TGCGCCAGCAGCCAAGACAGTCACGAGCAGTACTTC. The gene calls are TRBV4-1 and TRBJ2-7, with D hard to call. In germline, CDR1 is MGHRA, CDR2 YSYEKL. V was cut by 0 bases and J by 5 bases, with 5 bases left in between. This CDR3 is built from 12 residues.

The chain couples TRBV9 to TRBJ1-1; tentatively, D is TRBD1 (6 bases). The V gene's germline CDR1 is SGDLS and CDR2 YYNGEE. V was pared by 4 bases and J by 5 bases, with 18 bases between. The CDR3 covers 15 residues. CDR3 bases: TGTGCCAGCAGCCTCGGTAGGGGGAGGGGAACTGAAGCTTTCTTT. As protein: CASSLGRGRGTEAFF.

DNA for the CDR3: TGTGCCTGGACCGGTAGGGGGCGCAGCTCCTACGAGCAGTACTTC. This codes for CAWTGRGRSSYEQYF. This rearrangement joins TRBV30 to TRBJ2-7; 7 nucleotides match TRBD1. The CDR3 is 15 amino acids. Trimming at V came to 4 bases and at J to 0 bases, leaving 9 bases not matched to a gene. The germline V gene encodes CDR1 GTSNPN and CDR2 SVGIG (reference sequence).

The rearrangement uses TRBV6-1 and TRBJ2-7; D is unclear. Trimming removed 2 bases at V and 3 bases at J, with 5 bases between. CDR3 length equals 12 residues. The germline V gene has CDR1 MNHNS and CDR2 SASEGT. The CDR3 reads CASSETVYEQYF. The CDR3 nucleotides read TGTGCCAGCAGTGAAACGGTCTACGAGCAGTACTTC.

The V gene is TRBV11-3, the J gene TRBJ2-3, with TRBD1 identical over 9 bases. Germline trimming cut 2 bases from V and 3 bases from J; bases unmatched to any gene: 12. CDR3 length equals 18 residues. Germline CDR1 SGHNT, CDR2 YENEEA. The CDR3 loop is CASSLHRRRDRETDTQYF. CDR3 DNA: TGTGCCAGCAGCTTACATCGAAGGCGGGACAGGGAGACAGATACGCAGTATTTT.

This clone was seen just once. The chain uses TRBV19 and TRBJ1-1, with D possibly being TRBD1 (6 bases). Trimming took off 6 bases at V and 12 bases at J, with 17 bases between the two ends. CDR1 is LNHDA, CDR2 SQIVND, per germline (reference sequence). The CDR3 contains 12 residues. This CDR3 reads CASRGGGDLSFF. The CDR3 DNA is TGTGCCAGTAGAGGGGGGGGCGATCTATCTTTCTTT. Looking up the rest from reference TRBV19 and TRBJ1-1 gives the full variable domain: DGGITQSPKYLFRKEGQNVTLSCEQNLNHDAMYWYRQDPGQGLRLIYYSQIVNDFQKGDIAEGYSVSREKKESFPLTVTSAQKNPTAFYLCASRGGGDLSFFGQGTRLTVV.

The chain combines TRBV28 with TRBJ2-4, with D possibly matching TRBD1 (5 bases). V was cut by 7 bases and J by 2 bases, with 12 bases left in between. Germline CDR1 is MDHEN and CDR2 is SYDVKM. This CDR3 is built from 14 residues. CDR3 protein: CASNPRVSKNIQYF. The CDR3 DNA reads as TGTGCCAGCAACCCCAGGGTTTCCAAAAACATTCAGTACTTC.

V is TRBV2 and J is TRBJ1-2; 7 bases line up with TRBD1. J lost 0 bases, V lost 9 bases, and 4 bases had no gene match. Germline V CDR1 and CDR2: SNHLY, FYNNEI. The CDR3 runs to 13 residues. The CDR3 is CASDRDTNYGYTF. The DNA of the CDR3 is TGTGCCAGTGACAGGGATACTAACTATGGCTACACCTTC.

The chain is built from TRBV2 and TRBJ2-6, with TRBD1 matching 8 bases. The CDR3 has 16 residues. J lost 2 bases, V lost 5 bases, and 5 bases had no gene match. The germline V gene has CDR1 SNHLY and CDR2 FYNNEI. CDR3 DNA: TGTGCCAGCAGTTTCCCAGGGGGCCCTGGGGCCAACGTCCTGACTTTC. As protein: CASSFPGGPGANVLTF.

This clone was picked up one time. V gene TRBV7-9 combines with J gene TRBJ1-1, with D possibly matching TRBD1 (5 bases). Trimming stripped 5 bases from V and 2 bases from J, with 9 bases between. CDR1 is SEHNR and CDR2 is FQNEAQ in the germline V gene (reference sequence). This CDR3 contains 13 residues. CDR3 protein: CASSRTQNTEAFF. In nucleotides, the CDR3 is TGTGCCAGCAGCCGGACACAAAACACTGAAGCTTTCTTT.